The subject of this entry is one T cell receptor (beta chain). Assay used: immunoSEQ multiplex PCR; TCRdb lists only in-frame clones, some missing. Among tens of thousands of clones, almost 85% were seen once, and the ten largest hold roughly 2.2%. The sample originates from a study of glioma-infiltrating T cells after dendritic cell vaccination. Study in general: The vaccine used monocyte-derived dendritic cells pulsed overnight with autologous tumor lysate.

Germline assignment: CDR1 LNHDA and CDR2 SQIVND (reference sequence). V dropped 7 bases and J dropped 5 bases, with 14 bases sitting between them. The CDR3 has 14 amino acids. Selection required adequate fresh-frozen tumor tissue plus more than two years' survival data. The chain uses TRBV19 and TRBJ2-2, with a possible D match to TRBD1 (8 bases). The source of this sequence is a human donor with glioblastoma. Sequencing used blood, obtained before dendritic cell vaccination. The CDR3 loop is CASKEQGGTGELFF. The CDR3, as DNA: TGTGCCAGTAAGGAACAGGGGGGGACCGGGGAGCTGTTTTTT.